This TCR beta chain was observed in a study of T-cell memory formation after mild COVID-19. The V gene lost 5 bases and the J gene lost 5 bases, with 21 bases spanning the gap. Germline V gives CDR1 SGHTA, CDR2 FQGNSA. The CDR3 spans 16 residues. Overall study findings and caveats: Second-wave clones peaking on day 37 lacked confirmed SARS-CoV-2 specificity.

Amplification by 5'RACE using constant-segment primers produced TCR alpha and TCR beta cDNA libraries that carried sample barcodes and UMIs. TCRdb reanalysed the 5' RACE reads using MiXCR and keeps one entry per CDR3 protein. The sample carries 340,000 or so distinct CDR3 sequences, 13% recorded once. Concerning this clonotype itself: What it binds is unknown.

The receptor comes from a man aged 18 to 30 who had mild COVID-19 (a few samples of this study predate the infection). Cell type and time point are not known. The chain employs TRBV7-2 and TRBJ1-1; D is possibly TRBD1 (5 bases). Sequenced input: PBMCs or a T cell subset sorted from them (not recorded which). The CDR3 DNA is TGTGCCAGCAGCCCCCCTGGACCTCGCAGGGTGACTGAAGCTTTCTTT. Its protein product is CASSPPGPRRVTEAFF.